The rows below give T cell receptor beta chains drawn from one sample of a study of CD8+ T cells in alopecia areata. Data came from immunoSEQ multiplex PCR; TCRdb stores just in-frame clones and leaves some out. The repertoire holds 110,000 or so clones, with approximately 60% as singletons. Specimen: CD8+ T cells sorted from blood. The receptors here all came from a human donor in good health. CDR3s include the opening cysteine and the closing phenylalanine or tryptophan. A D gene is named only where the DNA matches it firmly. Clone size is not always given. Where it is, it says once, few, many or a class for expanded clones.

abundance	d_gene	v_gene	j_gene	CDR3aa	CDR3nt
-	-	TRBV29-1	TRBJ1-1	CSAVEGGSNTEAFF	TGCAGCGCAGTCGAGGGGGGCTCGAACACTGAAGCTTTCTTT
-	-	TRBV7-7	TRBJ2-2	CASSPRNTGELFF	TGTGCTAGCAGCCCACGAAACACCGGGGAGCTGTTTTTT
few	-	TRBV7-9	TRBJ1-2	CASSQESGTAYGYTF	TGCGCCAGCAGCCAAGAATCGGGGACGGCCTATGGCTACACCTTC
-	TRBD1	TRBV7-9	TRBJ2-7	CASSSRDRVYEQYF	TGTGCCAGCAGCTCGCGGGACAGGGTTTACGAGCAGTACTTC
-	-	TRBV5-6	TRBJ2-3	CASSLELVNTDTQYF	TGTGCCAGCAGCTTGGAGCTGGTCAACACAGATACGCAGTATTTT
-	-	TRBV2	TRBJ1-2	CASTGSNYGYTF	TGTGCCAGCACTGGGTCGAACTATGGCTACACCTTC
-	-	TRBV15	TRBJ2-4	CATSRDWRGNIQYF	TGTGCCACCAGCAGAGATTGGAGGGGAAACATTCAGTACTTC
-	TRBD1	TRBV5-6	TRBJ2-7	CASSSGTGNYEQYF	TGTGCCAGCAGCTCGGGGACAGGGAACTACGAGCAGTACTTC
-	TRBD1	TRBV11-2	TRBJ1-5	CASSLDRGSAQPQHF	TGTGCCAGCAGCCTGGACAGGGGTTCGGCACAGCCCCAGCATTTT
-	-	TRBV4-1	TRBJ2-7	CASSQVLGSSYEQYF	TGCGCCAGCAGCCAAGTTCTCGGGAGCTCCTACGAGCAGTACTTC
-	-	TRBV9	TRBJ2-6	CASKGGPGANVLTF	TGTGCCAGCAAAGGGGGACCCGGGGCCAACGTCCTGACTTTC
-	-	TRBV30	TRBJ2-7	CAWSVGFYEQYF	TGTGCCTGGAGTGTAGGGTTTTACGAGCAGTACTTC
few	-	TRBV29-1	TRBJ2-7	CSVEISGSPYEQYF	TGCAGCGTTGAAATCTCAGGGAGCCCCTACGAGCAGTACTTC
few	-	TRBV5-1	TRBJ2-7	CASSFEIGGSYEQYF	TGCGCCAGCAGCTTCGAGATAGGCGGCTCCTACGAGCAGTACTTC
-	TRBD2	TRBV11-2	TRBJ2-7	CASSSTSSGGIYEQYF	TGTGCCAGCAGCTCTACTTCTAGCGGGGGGATCTACGAGCAGTACTTC
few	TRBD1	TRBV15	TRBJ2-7	CATSRDRGHEQYF	TGTGCCACCAGCAGAGACAGGGGGCACGAGCAGTACTTC
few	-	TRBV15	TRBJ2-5	CATSRERAGTRETQYF	TGTGCCACCAGCAGAGAACGGGCCGGGACGAGGGAGACCCAGTACTTC